The rows below give T cell receptor beta chains drawn from one sample of a study of OX40 agonist ivuxolimab in advanced cancers. Sequenced by immunoSEQ multiplex PCR; TCRdb stores in-frame clones only, minus some. This sample yields about 60,000 clones, of which roughly 87% are seen a single time; approximately 3% belongs to the top ten. Sample: CD4+ or CD8+ T cells sorted from blood, taken in a trial of the OX40 agonist ivuxolimab. The receptors here all came from an adult with an advanced solid tumor such as melanoma, head and neck, liver or kidney cancer. Both conserved end residues are part of each CDR3. The D gene is left open where the match is weak. Clone size is shown for a subset of rows, as once, few, many or a class of expanded clone.

clone_size	d_call	v_call	j_call	cdr3_aa	cdr3_nt
-	-	TRBV5-1	TRBJ2-2	CASRPTNAPTGELFF	TGCGCCAGTAGACCGACGAATGCACCCACCGGGGAGCTGTTTTTT
-	-	TRBV29-1	TRBJ2-3	CSLTRQSTDTQYF	TGCAGCCTCACCCGGCAGAGCACAGATACGCAGTATTTT
once	-	TRBV4-1	TRBJ1-3	CASSQDGREGNTIYF	TGCGCCAGCAGCCAAGACGGCAGGGAGGGAAACACCATATATTTT
-	-	TRBV29-1	TRBJ1-5	CSVAVGINQPQHF	TGCAGCGTTGCTGTCGGGATCAATCAGCCCCAGCATTTT
-	-	TRBV6-6	TRBJ2-7	CASSYSRGYEQYF	TGTGCCAGCAGTTACTCTAGGGGCTACGAGCAGTACTTC
-	-	TRBV29-1	TRBJ2-7	CSVEDARDEQYF	TGCAGCGTTGAAGATGCCAGGGACGAGCAGTACTTC
-	TRBD2	TRBV10-3	TRBJ2-1	CAISDTTTSGRGYEQFF	TGTGCCATCAGTGACACCACAACTAGCGGGAGAGGCTATGAGCAGTTCTTC
few	-	TRBV6-1	TRBJ2-5	CASRARGYGETQYF	TGTGCCAGCAGGGCCCGCGGGTACGGGGAGACCCAGTACTTC
-	-	TRBV5-1	TRBJ2-1	CASSQGQGFLYNEQFF	TGCGCCAGCAGCCAGGGGCAGGGCTTCCTCTACAATGAGCAGTTCTTC
-	TRBD1	TRBV6-5	TRBJ1-1	CASSYSGTVNTEAFF	TGTGCCAGCAGTTATTCCGGGACAGTGAACACTGAAGCTTTCTTT
-	-	TRBV5-1	TRBJ2-5	CASSLQGGETQYF	TGCGCCAGCAGCTTACAGGGGGGGGAGACCCAGTACTTC
-	TRBD2	TRBV12-5	TRBJ2-1	CASGLGLAENEQFF	TGTGCTAGTGGTTTGGGACTAGCAGAGAATGAGCAGTTCTTC
once	-	TRBV6-5	TRBJ1-1	CASSYSSYNTEAFF	TGTGCCAGCAGTTACTCATCCTACAACACTGAAGCTTTCTTT
-	TRBD1	TRBV10-3	TRBJ2-1	CAIRSGTGRNEQFF	TGTGCCATCAGATCCGGGACAGGGAGGAATGAGCAGTTCTTC
-	TRBD1	TRBV2	TRBJ1-1	CASSADRATEAFF	TGTGCCAGCAGTGCGGACAGGGCCACTGAAGCTTTCTTT
-	-	TRBV6-1	TRBJ2-1	CASVHGNSYNEQFF	TGTGCCAGCGTACACGGGAATAGCTACAATGAGCAGTTCTTC
-	-	TRBV30	TRBJ2-7	CAWSRGEPYEQYF	TGTGCCTGGAGTCGGGGCGAACCCTACGAGCAGTACTTC
-	TRBD2	TRBV18	TRBJ2-1	CASSPGLGGSGEQFF	TGTGCCAGCTCGCCGGGACTAGGGGGAAGCGGTGAGCAGTTCTTC
-	-	TRBV4-1	TRBJ1-1	CASSQEGLGGAGTEAFF	TGCGCCAGCAGCCAAGAGGGGTTAGGGGGTGCAGGCACTGAAGCTTTCTTT
-	-	TRBV19	TRBJ1-1	CASSRRRTVNTEAFF	TGTGCCAGTAGTAGAAGGAGGACGGTGAACACTGAAGCTTTCTTT
-	-	TRBV18	TRBJ1-2	CASSQGQKANYGYTF	TGTGCCAGCTCACAAGGACAGAAAGCTAACTATGGCTACACCTTC
-	-	TRBV7-3	TRBJ2-3	CASSPGPSGQDTQYF	TGTGCCAGCAGTCCGGGCCCATCCGGGCAAGATACGCAGTATTTT
-	-	TRBV7-9	TRBJ2-1	CASSPDLEGREQFF	TGTGCCAGCAGCCCCGATTTGGAGGGTAGGGAGCAGTTCTTC
-	TRBD1	TRBV29-1	TRBJ1-1	CSVETQGGTEAFF	TGCAGCGTGGAGACCCAGGGGGGCACTGAAGCTTTCTTT
once	-	TRBV19	TRBJ1-4	CASSIRTGKLFF	TGTGCCAGTAGTATACGAACGGGAAAACTGTTTTTT
-	TRBD2	TRBV5-1	TRBJ2-1	CASSLVPAGVSYNEQFF	TGCGCCAGCAGCTTGGTCCCAGCGGGGGTATCCTACAATGAGCAGTTCTTC
-	-	TRBV10-3	TRBJ2-5	CATGTHAETQYF	TGCGCTACAGGGACACATGCTGAGACCCAGTACTTC
once	-	TRBV4-3	TRBJ2-3	CASSQARGTDTQYF	TGCGCCAGCAGCCAAGCTCGCGGCACAGATACGCAGTATTTT
-	-	TRBV7-9	TRBJ2-7	CASSQQGSLQVEQYF	TGTGCCAGCAGCCAACAGGGTTCCCTACAGGTCGAGCAGTACTTC
-	TRBD2	TRBV18	TRBJ2-7	CASSPGLAGTSSYEQYF	TGTGCCAGCTCACCGGGGCTAGCGGGAACTTCCTCCTACGAGCAGTACTTC
-	TRBD1	TRBV10-2	TRBJ2-2	CASSTGGDTGELFF	TGCGCCAGCAGCACAGGGGGCGACACCGGGGAGCTGTTTTTT
-	-	TRBV29-1	TRBJ2-7	CSGGVTRYEQYF	TGCAGTGGAGGGGTTACTCGCTACGAGCAGTACTTC
-	-	TRBV7-9	TRBJ2-5	CASSFGNRAQETQYF	TGTGCCAGCAGCTTTGGGAACAGAGCCCAAGAGACCCAGTACTTC
-	TRBD2	TRBV5-1	TRBJ2-1	CASSFSGSFTDEQFF	TGCGCCAGCAGCTTTAGCGGGAGTTTTACCGATGAGCAGTTCTTC
-	-	TRBV7-8	TRBJ2-5	CASNRGQQETQYF	TGTGCCAGCAACCGGGGGCAACAAGAGACCCAGTACTTC
-	TRBD1	TRBV5-1	TRBJ2-5	CASSLQGARETQYF	TGCGCCAGCAGCTTACAGGGGGCACGGGAGACCCAGTACTTC
-	-	TRBV28	TRBJ1-5	CASTLGGNSNQPQHF	TGTGCCAGCACCCTAGGGGGGAACAGCAATCAGCCCCAGCATTTT
-	-	TRBV30	TRBJ2-7	CAWSVSGGAYEQYF	TGTGCCTGGAGTGTTTCTGGAGGGGCCTACGAGCAGTACTTC
-	-	TRBV2	TRBJ1-4	CASGRGGAFEKLFF	TGTGCCAGCGGGAGGGGTGGTGCGTTCGAAAAACTGTTTTTT
few	TRBD2	TRBV28	TRBJ2-3	CASSLNVAGVMTDTQYF	TGTGCCAGCAGTTTAAACGTAGCGGGAGTTATGACAGATACGCAGTATTTT
-	-	TRBV4-1	TRBJ2-7	CASSPGGTYEQYF	TGCGCCAGCAGTCCTGGGGGCACCTACGAGCAGTACTTC